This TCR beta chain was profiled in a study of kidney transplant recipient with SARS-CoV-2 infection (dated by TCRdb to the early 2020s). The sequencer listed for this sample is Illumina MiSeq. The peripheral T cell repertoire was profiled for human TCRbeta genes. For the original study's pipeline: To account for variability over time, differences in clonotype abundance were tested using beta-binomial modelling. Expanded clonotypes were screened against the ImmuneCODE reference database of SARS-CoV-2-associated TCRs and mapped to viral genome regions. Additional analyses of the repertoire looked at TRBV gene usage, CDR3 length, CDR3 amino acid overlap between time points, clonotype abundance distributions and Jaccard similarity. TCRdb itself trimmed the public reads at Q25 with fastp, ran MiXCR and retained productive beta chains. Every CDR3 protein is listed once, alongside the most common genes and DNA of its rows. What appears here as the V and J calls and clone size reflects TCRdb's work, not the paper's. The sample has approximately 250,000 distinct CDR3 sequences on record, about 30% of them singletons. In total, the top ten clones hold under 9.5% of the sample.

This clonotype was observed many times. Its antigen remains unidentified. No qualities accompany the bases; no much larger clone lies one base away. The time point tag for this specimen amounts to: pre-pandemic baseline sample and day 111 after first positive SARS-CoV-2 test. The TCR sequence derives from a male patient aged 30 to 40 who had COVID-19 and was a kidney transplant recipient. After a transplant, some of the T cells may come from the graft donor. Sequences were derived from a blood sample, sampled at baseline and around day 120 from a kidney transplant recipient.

The DNA sequence is given as TGTGCTAGTGGTATCGCTTTTTTGCAGGGAAAGACCTATGGCTACACCTTC. Its product reads: CASGIAFLQGKTYGYTF. The rearranged segments are TRBV12-5 and TRBJ1-2; the D segment could be TRBD1, given 5 matching bases. As encoded in the germline V gene, CDR1 is LGHNT while CDR2 is FRNRAP. From cysteine to phenylalanine, the CDR3 is 17 amino acids long. This entry keeps only the CDR3 DNA: 51 bases, framed from base 1. V is clipped by 5 bases and J by 4 bases, and the sequence between their germline boundaries is 23 bases long.